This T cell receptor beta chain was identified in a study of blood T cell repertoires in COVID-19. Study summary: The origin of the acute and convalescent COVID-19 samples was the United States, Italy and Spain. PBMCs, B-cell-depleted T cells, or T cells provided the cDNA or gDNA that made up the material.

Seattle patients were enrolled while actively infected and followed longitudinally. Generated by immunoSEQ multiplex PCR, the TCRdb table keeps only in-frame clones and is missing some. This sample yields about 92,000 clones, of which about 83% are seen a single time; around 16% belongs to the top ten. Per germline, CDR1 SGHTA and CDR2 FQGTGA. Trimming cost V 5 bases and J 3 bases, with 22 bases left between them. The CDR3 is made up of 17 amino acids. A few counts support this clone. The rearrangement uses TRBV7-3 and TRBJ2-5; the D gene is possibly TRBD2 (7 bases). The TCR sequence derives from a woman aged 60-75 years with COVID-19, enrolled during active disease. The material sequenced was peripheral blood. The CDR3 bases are TGTGCCAGCAGCGTAGGGTTTACGGGGGGCCCTAAAGAGACCCAGTACTTC. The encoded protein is CASSVGFTGGPKETQYF.